These T cell receptor beta chains were read from a single sample in a study of shared clonotypes between healthy human individuals. Using immunoSEQ multiplex PCR, the repertoire was profiled, and TCRdb retains in-frame clones only, with some absent. The sample gives roughly 650,000 clones, approximately 96% of which show up once; 0.11% is in the top ten. The sequencing input was naive CD8+ T cells sorted from blood. These receptors were obtained from a woman in her thirties in good health. Both conserved end residues are part of each CDR3. The D gene is left open where the match is weak. Clone size is given for some rows only: seen once, a few or many times, or a class if the clone is expanded.

TRBJ2-2 | NA | TRBV29-1 | NA | CSVELPPGELFF | TGCAGCGTTGAATTACCCCCCGGGGAGCTGTTTTTT
TRBJ2-7 | NA | TRBV5-6 | NA | CASSLGASYEQYF | TGTGCCAGCAGCTTGGGGGCTTCCTACGAGCAGTACTTC
TRBJ2-7 | NA | TRBV29-1 | TRBD1 | CSVAPGTGSDEQYF | TGCAGCGTGGCCCCGGGGACAGGGAGTGACGAGCAGTACTTC
TRBJ2-3 | NA | TRBV7-6 | TRBD2 | CASSLAGGGASTDTQYF | TGTGCCAGCAGCTTAGCCGGGGGGGGAGCTAGCACAGATACGCAGTATTTT
TRBJ1-1 | NA | TRBV28 | NA | CASSLWNSKNTEAFF | TGTGCCAGCAGTTTATGGAACAGTAAGAACACTGAAGCTTTCTTT
TRBJ1-4 | NA | TRBV5-6 | NA | CASSQDSNEKLFF | TGTGCCAGCAGCCAGGACAGTAATGAAAAACTGTTTTTT
TRBJ1-1 | few | TRBV2 | NA | CATSTQFGGTEAFF | TGTGCCACCTCTACACAGTTTGGGGGTACTGAAGCTTTCTTT
TRBJ2-5 | NA | TRBV6-1 | NA | CASSEAGGGRGLETQYF | TGTGCCAGCAGTGAAGCTGGGGGCGGGAGAGGGTTGGAGACCCAGTACTTC
TRBJ2-1 | NA | TRBV4-2 | TRBD2 | CASSQVSASGRDEQFF | TGTGCCAGCAGCCAAGTTTCGGCTAGCGGGAGAGATGAGCAGTTCTTC
TRBJ2-5 | NA | TRBV6-5 | TRBD2 | CASRMTSGSGETQYF | TGTGCCAGCAGGATGACTAGCGGGAGCGGAGAGACCCAGTACTTC
TRBJ1-4 | NA | TRBV5-4 | TRBD1 | CASSSLGQGAATNEKLFF | TGTGCCAGCAGCTCCCTGGGACAGGGGGCCGCAACTAATGAAAAACTGTTTTTT
TRBJ2-3 | once | TRBV5-4 | NA | CASNYGPRSTDTQYF | TGTGCCAGCAACTACGGTCCGCGTAGCACAGATACGCAGTATTTT
TRBJ2-7 | NA | TRBV6-5 | NA | CASSYSGDYEQYF | TGTGCCAGCAGTTACTCAGGGGATTACGAGCAGTACTTC
TRBJ1-2 | NA | TRBV2 | TRBD1 | CASTINGQGNYGYTF | TGTGCCAGCACCATAAACGGACAGGGGAACTATGGCTACACCTTC
TRBJ2-1 | NA | TRBV2 | TRBD1 | CASSTGVKSYNEQFF | TGTGCCAGCAGTACAGGGGTGAAGTCCTACAATGAGCAGTTCTTC
TRBJ2-7 | NA | TRBV2 | NA | CASSLGGRAGGYEQYF | TGTGCCAGCAGTTTAGGGGGAAGGGCAGGAGGTTACGAGCAGTACTTC
TRBJ2-5 | NA | TRBV7-9 | NA | CASSPPYAYQQETQYF | TGTGCCAGCAGCCCGCCGTACGCATACCAACAAGAGACCCAGTACTTC
TRBJ1-5 | NA | TRBV28 | NA | CASSQTGLPQPQHF | TGTGCCAGCAGTCAGACGGGGCTCCCTCAGCCCCAGCATTTT
TRBJ2-7 | NA | TRBV5-1 | TRBD1 | CASSHGQGGTYEQYF | TGCGCCAGCAGCCACGGACAGGGGGGGACCTACGAGCAGTACTTC
TRBJ2-7 | NA | TRBV28 | NA | CASSFVDYEQYF | TGTGCCAGCAGTTTTGTTGACTACGAGCAGTACTTC
TRBJ1-1 | NA | TRBV28 | TRBD1 | CASSIQGAGTEAFF | TGTGCCAGCAGTATCCAGGGGGCGGGGACTGAAGCTTTCTTT
TRBJ2-1 | NA | TRBV5-1 | NA | CASSLGAGVRHEQFF | TGCGCCAGCAGCTTGGGGGCAGGGGTTCGGCATGAGCAGTTCTTC
TRBJ2-7 | NA | TRBV4-1 | TRBD1 | CASSLLTGGASYEQYF | TGCGCCAGCAGCCTACTGACAGGGGGGGCGAGCTACGAGCAGTACTTC
TRBJ2-3 | NA | TRBV7-8 | TRBD2 | CASSFSGGSFADTQYF | TGTGCCAGCAGCTTTTCGGGCGGGAGTTTTGCAGATACGCAGTATTTT
TRBJ2-2 | NA | TRBV27 | TRBD2 | CASSSISGRDLGELFF | TGTGCCAGCAGTTCCATTAGCGGGAGAGATCTCGGGGAGCTGTTTTTT
TRBJ2-7 | NA | TRBV2 | NA | CASTRPGLSSYEQYF | TGTGCCAGCACGCGCCCCGGACTCAGCTCCTACGAGCAGTACTTC
TRBJ2-7 | NA | TRBV13 | NA | CASSSQLGGYEQYF | TGTGCCAGCAGCTCCCAGCTAGGCGGGTACGAGCAGTACTTC
TRBJ1-5 | NA | TRBV28 | TRBD1 | CASSFPSGDRVDQPQHF | TGTGCCAGCAGTTTCCCATCCGGGGACAGGGTAGATCAGCCCCAGCATTTT
TRBJ2-5 | NA | TRBV6-1 | NA | CAITMDAETQYF | TGTGCCATCACCATGGATGCGGAGACCCAGTACTTC
TRBJ2-3 | NA | TRBV4-1 | TRBD1 | CASSQTRGAGGNTDTQYF | TGCGCCAGCAGCCAAACACGTGGGGCAGGGGGTAACACAGATACGCAGTATTTT
TRBJ2-7 | NA | TRBV5-6 | NA | CASSLAGRPYEQYF | TGTGCCAGCAGCTTGGCCGGCAGACCCTACGAGCAGTACTTC
TRBJ1-1 | NA | TRBV9 | TRBD1 | CASSANTGVTEAFF | TGTGCCAGCAGCGCAAATACAGGGGTGACTGAAGCTTTCTTT
TRBJ2-7 | NA | TRBV6-1 | NA | CASLGTLDYEQYF | TGTGCCAGCCTCGGGACACTCGACTACGAGCAGTACTTC
TRBJ1-1 | NA | TRBV5-3 | NA | CASSYPGLMNTEAFF | TGTGCCAGCAGCTACCCGGGACTAATGAACACTGAAGCTTTCTTT
TRBJ2-1 | NA | TRBV7-8 | NA | CASSSMLETLFF | TGTGCCAGCAGCTCCATGCTAGAGACCCTGTTCTTC
TRBJ2-1 | NA | TRBV21-1 | NA | CASSPWGNYNEQFF | TGTGCCAGCAGCCCCTGGGGGAACTACAATGAGCAGTTCTTC
TRBJ2-7 | NA | TRBV7-3 | NA | CASSPEGPGGGF | TGTGCCAGCAGCCCTGAAGGACCAGGAGGCGGCTTC
TRBJ1-3 | NA | TRBV5-6 | NA | CASSLSGAPSGNTIYF | TGTGCCAGCAGCTTGTCCGGGGCCCCCTCTGGAAACACCATATATTTT
TRBJ2-7 | NA | TRBV28 | NA | CASSLVGDEQYF | TGTGCCAGCAGTTTAGTGGGGGACGAGCAGTACTTC
TRBJ2-7 | NA | TRBV5-4 | NA | CASSSRDGYEQYF | TGTGCCAGCAGCAGCCGGGACGGGTACGAGCAGTACTTC
TRBJ2-7 | once | TRBV28 | NA | CASRPTDDYEQYF | TGTGCCAGCAGGCCGACAGATGACTACGAGCAGTACTTC
TRBJ2-2 | NA | TRBV5-8 | TRBD1 | CASSLGKEDRGLTGELFF | TGTGCCAGCAGCCTTGGGAAGGAGGACAGGGGTTTAACCGGGGAGCTGTTTTTT
TRBJ2-7 | NA | TRBV10-1 | NA | CASSGGPSYEQYF | TGCGCCAGCAGTGGGGGGCCCTCCTACGAGCAGTACTTC
TRBJ1-5 | NA | TRBV19 | NA | CASSIDQGIQPQHF | TGTGCCAGTAGTATAGATCAAGGCATCCAGCCCCAGCATTTT
TRBJ2-1 | NA | TRBV28 | NA | CASSLGERSYNEQFF | TGTGCCAGCAGTTTAGGCGAGAGGTCCTACAATGAGCAGTTCTTC
TRBJ1-2 | NA | TRBV27 | NA | CASSLSIEGPGYTF | TGTGCCAGCAGTTTATCGATAGAAGGTCCGGGCTACACCTTC
TRBJ1-1 | once | TRBV5-6 | NA | CASSLAGTSFF | TGTGCCAGCAGCTTGGCTGGGACGTCTTTCTTT
TRBJ2-3 | NA | TRBV5-4 | TRBD1 | CASSSSGQGALTDTQYF | TGTGCCAGCAGCTCCTCGGGACAGGGGGCTCTTACAGATACGCAGTATTTT
TRBJ2-3 | NA | TRBV6-5 | NA | CASSQDPPDTQYF | TGTGCCAGCAGCCAAGACCCTCCGGATACGCAGTATTTT
TRBJ1-2 | NA | TRBV30 | NA | CAWISEARYGYTF | TGTGCCTGGATCTCAGAGGCCCGCTATGGCTACACCTTC
TRBJ2-5 | NA | TRBV2 | NA | CASTHTRTRETQYF | TGTGCCAGCACCCATACTAGGACGCGAGAGACCCAGTACTTC
TRBJ1-5 | NA | TRBV2 | NA | CASSETVGQPQHF | TGTGCCAGCAGTGAGACGGTTGGTCAGCCCCAGCATTTT
TRBJ1-2 | NA | TRBV9 | NA | CASSVGGRVNYGYTF | TGTGCCAGCAGCGTAGGGGGCCGCGTTAACTATGGCTACACCTTC
TRBJ2-1 | NA | TRBV6-6 | NA | CASSYSGLTHYNEQFF | TGTGCCAGCAGTTACTCGGGGCTGACTCACTACAATGAGCAGTTCTTC